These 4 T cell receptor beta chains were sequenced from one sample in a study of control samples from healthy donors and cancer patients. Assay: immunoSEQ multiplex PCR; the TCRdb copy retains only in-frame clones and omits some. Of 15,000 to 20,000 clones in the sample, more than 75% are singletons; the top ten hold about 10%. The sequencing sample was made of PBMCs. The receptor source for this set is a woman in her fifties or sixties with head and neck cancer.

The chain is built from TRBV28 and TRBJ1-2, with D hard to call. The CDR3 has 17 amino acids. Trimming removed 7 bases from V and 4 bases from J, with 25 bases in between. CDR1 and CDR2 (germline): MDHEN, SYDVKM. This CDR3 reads CASTALGPMSASYGYTF. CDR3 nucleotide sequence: TGTGCCAGCACCGCCTTGGGCCCCATGTCTGCTAGCTATGGCTACACCTTC.

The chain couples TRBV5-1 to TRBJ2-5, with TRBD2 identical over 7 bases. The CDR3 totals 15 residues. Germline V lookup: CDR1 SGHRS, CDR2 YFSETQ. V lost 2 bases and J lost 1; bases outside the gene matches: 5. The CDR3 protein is CASSLGSGGQETQYF. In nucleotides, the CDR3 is TGCGCCAGCAGCTTAGGCTCGGGAGGCCAAGAGACCCAGTACTTC.

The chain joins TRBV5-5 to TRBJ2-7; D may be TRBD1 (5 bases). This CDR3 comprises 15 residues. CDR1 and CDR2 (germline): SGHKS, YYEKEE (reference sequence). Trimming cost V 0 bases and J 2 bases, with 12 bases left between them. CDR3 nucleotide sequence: TGTGCCAGCAGCTTGGATGGACAACTGACCTACGAGCAGTACTTC. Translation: CASSLDGQLTYEQYF.

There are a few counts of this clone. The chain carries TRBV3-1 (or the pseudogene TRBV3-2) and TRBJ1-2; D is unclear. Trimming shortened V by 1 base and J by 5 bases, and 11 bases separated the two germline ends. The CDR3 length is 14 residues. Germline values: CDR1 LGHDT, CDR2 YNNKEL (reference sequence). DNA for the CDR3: TGTGCCAGCAGCCAAGGTAACGGCGATTATGGCTACACCTTC. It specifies CASSQGNGDYGYTF.